This T cell receptor beta chain was captured in a study of blood T cells in healthy people across ages. Study outcomes and limitations: Diversity of TCR beta per million T cells declined in a roughly linear way with age.

Turning to this clonotype: Its antigen remains unidentified.

The CDR3 covers 13 residues. CDR1 and CDR2 (germline): SGHTA, FQGNSA. V lost 2 bases and J 6 bases, leaving 10 bases between the germline ends. Alongside a J-beta primer mix, a sample-barcoded 5' primer served in a second PCR lasting roughly 7 to 11 cycles. A single record per CDR3 protein comes from TCRdb applying MiXCR to the 5' RACE reads. The sample lists a few hundred thousand distinct CDR3 sequences; about 55% were seen once. The sample was blood. This chain links TRBV7-2 with TRBJ1-2; D not resolved. The TCR comes from a man aged 55 to 70 in good health. CDR3 DNA sequence: TGTGCCAGCAGCTTAAGTGCGGTCGATGGCTACACCTTC. It codes for CASSLSAVDGYTF.